This TCR beta chain was observed in a study of cytomegalovirus exposure and HLA in healthy donors. Study-wide context: An early data release held some 85 million unique TCRs from HLA-typed donors.

Note on this clone: Its antigen is as yet unknown.

Primers for the PCR totalled 60 Vbeta and 13 Jbeta. Only in-frame clones appear in the TCRdb table, and some are missing; sequencing was by immunoSEQ multiplex PCR. Of some 150,000 clones listed, more than 80% were seen once; the top ten hold approximately 7%. Germline-derived CDR1 and CDR2 are SNHLY and FYNNEI. The CDR3 is 15 residues long. The ends lost 6 bases at V and 3 bases at J; junction bases unmatched: 9. Study outcomes and limitations: Another analysis was done later, and it associated more than 15,000 TCR beta sequences with HLA alleles at 0.05 false discovery rate.

Sequenced: PBMCs. This sequence was found in a woman aged 30 to 39 in good health and CMV-seropositive. The rearrangement joins TRBV2 to TRBJ1-1; 8 bases map to TRBD1. CDR3 DNA: TGTGCCAGCAGCGGACAGGGTCTGGGCTACACTGAAGCTTTCTTT. Its protein product is CASSGQGLGYTEAFF.